The 20 T cell receptor beta chains listed next were all sequenced from one sample in a study of T cell repertoires in cytomegalovirus infection. TCRdb re-analysed the reads in MiXCR, keeping a single row per CDR3 protein. The table has 310,000 or so distinct CDR3 sequences, about a quarter seen once; the top ten hold about 15%. The material sequenced was PBMCs. The receptors were sampled from a human donor in good health (CMV status not recorded). Some clones in this sample may be carry-over from other donors' samples.

The CDR3 region is CASSLMLGQGALRETQYF. In nucleotides, the CDR3 is TGTGCCAGCAGCTTAATGCTCGGACAGGGGGCCCTCCGGGAGACCCAGTACTTC. The chain recombines TRBV7-9 with TRBJ2-5; 11 nucleotides match TRBD1. There are 18 residues in the CDR3. V lost 2 bases and J lost 5; bases outside the gene matches: 13. CDR1 is SEHNR, CDR2 FQNEAQ, per germline (reference sequence).

This clonotype occurred many times. This chain joins TRBV7-2 and TRBJ1-3, with 7 bases fitting TRBD1. The junction had 13 bases not matched to a gene; V was cut back by 2 bases and J by 9 bases. This CDR3 spans 16 amino acids. CDR1 is SGHTA, CDR2 FQGNSA, per germline. This chain's CDR3 is CASSLTLRQGFSTIYF. The CDR3 DNA is TGTGCCAGCAGCTTAACTTTGCGACAGGGCTTTTCCACCATATATTTT. The full variable domain, with the rest looked up from reference TRBV7-2 and TRBJ1-3, is GAGVSQSPSNKVTEKGKDVELRCDPISGHTALYWYRQSLGQGLEFLIYFQGNSAPDKSGLPSDRFSAERTGGSVSTLTIQRTQQEDSAVYLCASSLTLRQGFSTIYFGEGSWLTVV.

The chain joins TRBV20-1 to TRBJ2-5, with 11 bases fitting TRBD2. J was trimmed by 3 bases and V by 2 bases; bases with no gene match: 5. CDR3 length: 15 amino acids. Germline-derived CDR1 and CDR2 are DFQATT and SNEGSKA (reference sequence). This CDR3 reads CSARLLAGAKETQYF. Written as DNA, the CDR3 is TGCAGTGCTAGATTACTAGCGGGAGCCAAAGAGACCCAGTACTTC.

This clonotype was detected many times. This chain uses TRBV7-2 with TRBJ1-4; D is unresolved. In germline, CDR1 is SGHTA, CDR2 FQGNSA. The germline V and J ends were trimmed by 1 base and 8 bases, with 14 bases remaining between them. This CDR3 is 15 amino acids long. The CDR3 spells CASSLDATALEKLFF. The DNA for the CDR3 is TGTGCCAGCAGCTTAGACGCTACAGCCTTAGAAAAACTGTTTTTT.

The chain links TRBV7-2 to TRBJ2-7; the D gene is possibly TRBD2 (6 bases). The length of the CDR3 is 13 residues. V lost 2 bases and J lost 7, with 12 bases in between. Germline values: CDR1 SGHTA, CDR2 FQGNSA. The chain's CDR3 is CASSLQRAGEQYF. The CDR3 region has the DNA TGTGCCAGCAGCTTACAGCGGGCGGGAGAGCAGTACTTC.

J is TRBJ2-3 and V is TRBV11-2; D possibly uses TRBD1 or TRBD2 (6 bases each). Germline V lookup: CDR1 SGHAT, CDR2 FQNNGV. The CDR3 sequence is 14 residues long. V was shortened by 3 bases and J by 6 bases, with 13 bases between the two germline ends. CDR3 sequence (DNA): TGTGCCAGCAGCTTCCTCGGGGGCAGGGATACGCAGTATTTT. As protein: CASSFLGGRDTQYF. The whole variable domain, remainder taken from reference TRBV11-2 and TRBJ2-3, is EAGVAQSPRYKIIEKRQSVAFWCNPISGHATLYWYQQILGQGPKLLIQFQNNGVVDDSQLPKDRFSAERLKGVDSTLKIQPAKLEDSAVYLCASSFLGGRDTQYFGPGTRLTVL.

CDR3 region: CASSLGDRGVHEQYF. For the CDR3, the DNA is TGTGCCAGCAGTTTAGGAGACAGGGGGGTCCACGAGCAGTACTTC. The genes are TRBV28 and TRBJ2-7, with 9 nucleotides matching TRBD1. This CDR3 is built from 15 residues. The J segment lost 5 bases and the V segment lost 2 bases, leaving 7 bases of the junction unmatched. Germline V gene lookup returns CDR1 MDHEN and CDR2 SYDVKM.

The V gene is TRBV20-1, the J gene TRBJ2-5; D not resolved. Trimming took off 0 bases at V and 1 base at J, with 6 bases between the two ends. The germline CDR1 and CDR2 sequences are DFQATT and SNEGSKA (reference sequence). This CDR3 has 13 amino acids. CDR3 nucleotides: TGCAGTGCTAGAGATGGCGGCCAAGAGACCCAGTACTTC. Protein product: CSARDGGQETQYF.

In this sample, this clonotype turned up many times. The chain is built from TRBV7-2 and TRBJ1-2, with 10 bases aligning to TRBD1. CDR3 length equals 14 residues. J gave up 7 bases and V 5 bases, and 7 bases lay outside the gene matches. Per the germline V gene, CDR1 is SGHTA and CDR2 is FQGNSA. CDR3 region: CASSIDRGLGGYTF. The CDR3 nucleotides read TGTGCCAGCAGCATCGACAGGGGGCTTGGTGGCTACACCTTC.

Only a few counts were recorded for this clonotype. This chain joins TRBV28 and TRBJ2-3; no clear D gene. From germline, CDR1 is MDHEN and CDR2 SYDVKM. V lost 5 bases and J 0 bases, leaving 6 bases between the germline ends. This CDR3 spans 13 amino acids. This CDR3 is CASSQPSTDTQYF. The CDR3, as DNA: TGTGCCAGCAGTCAACCCAGCACAGATACGCAGTATTTT.

This clonotype was counted a few times. The chain recombines TRBV19 with TRBJ2-5; D gene ambiguous. V was shortened by 6 bases and J by 5 bases, with 16 bases between the two germline ends. CDR1 and CDR2 (germline): LNHDA, SQIVND (reference sequence). The CDR3 is made up of 14 amino acids. For the CDR3, the DNA is TGTGCCAGTAGCTCCCGGTTTAGTGTGGAGACCCAGTACTTC. Protein sequence: CASSSRFSVETQYF.

This clonotype was seen many times. This rearrangement joins TRBV7-2 to TRBJ2-1; D is ambiguous. Germline V CDR1 and CDR2: SGHTA, FQGNSA. The V gene lost 1 base and the J gene lost 7 bases, with 8 bases spanning the gap. The CDR3 totals 13 residues. The CDR3: CASSLVYGNEQFF. CDR3 DNA sequence: TGTGCCAGCAGCTTAGTTTACGGGAATGAGCAGTTCTTC.

V usage is TRBV11-2 and J usage is TRBJ2-6; D uncertain. This CDR3 is built from 17 residues. Trimming left V 6 bases short and J 2 bases short, with 17 bases between. Germline V gives CDR1 SGHAT, CDR2 FQNNGV. CDR3 DNA sequence: TGTGCCAGCAGACCCACTGACGGGCGCACTGGGGCCAACGTCCTGACTTTC. This sequence encodes CASRPTDGRTGANVLTF.

This clonotype was found a few times. This chain uses TRBV29-1 with TRBJ1-2; 9 bases match TRBD1. The germline gives CDR1 SQVTM, CDR2 ANQGSEA. The CDR3 is 15 residues long. V lost 4 bases and J lost 8; bases outside the gene matches: 14. The CDR3 loop reads CSVGTGGELVPGYTF. The CDR3 DNA is TGCAGCGTTGGAACAGGGGGCGAATTGGTACCCGGCTACACCTTC.

Concerning this clonotype: Germline is not matched at one junction end, which may reflect a read error. V usage is TRBV7-9 and J usage is TRBJ2-1, with TRBD2 identical over 10 bases. CDR3 length: 14 residues. Germline assignment: CDR1 SEHNR and CDR2 FQNEAQ (reference sequence). In DNA form, the CDR3 reads TGTGCCAGCAGCCTAGCGGGGGAGAACAATGAGCAGTTCTTC. Residues: CASSLAGENNEQFF.

This clonotype was detected ten times or more. The chain has TRBV7-2 and TRBJ1-1; D possibly corresponds to TRBD1 (5 bases). With 3 bases removed from V and 8 bases from J, the gap between germline ends came to 10 bases. The CDR3 sequence is 12 residues long. From germline, CDR1 is SGHTA and CDR2 FQGNSA. CDR3 amino acids: CASSLWGSEAFF. The CDR3 DNA is TGTGCCAGCAGCTTGTGGGGGTCGGAAGCTTTCTTT.

This clonotype was seen more than once but under ten times. The chain employs TRBV27 and TRBJ2-2; the D is unclear. CDR1 is MNHEY, CDR2 SMNVEV, per germline (reference sequence). Trimming stripped 8 bases from V and 0 bases from J, with 13 bases between. This CDR3 contains 15 residues. The CDR3 nucleotides read TGTGCCAGCCGTCCGGCTAGTTCGAACACCGGGGAGCTGTTTTTT. Its protein product is CASRPASSNTGELFF.

Ten or more counts support this clonotype. The chain links TRBV2 to TRBJ1-2, with 10 bases identical to TRBD1. Germline V gene sequence: CDR1 SNHLY, CDR2 FYNNEI. The CDR3 totals 14 residues. With V trimmed by 6 bases and J by 4 bases, 5 bases remained unmatched. CDR3: CASRGQGTRYGYTF. For the CDR3, the DNA is TGTGCCAGCAGGGGACAGGGGACCCGCTATGGCTACACCTTC.

The table lists this clonotype with many counts. This rearrangement joins TRBV7-2 to TRBJ2-1; possibly TRBD2 for D (7 bases). The CDR3 runs to 16 residues. Germline V gives CDR1 SGHTA, CDR2 FQGNSA. V lost 1 base and J 5 bases, leaving 15 bases between the germline ends. The CDR3 region has the DNA TGTGCCAGCAGCTTAGGGGGGGCGGGGGCCCACAATGAGCAGTTCTTC. As protein: CASSLGGAGAHNEQFF.

This clonotype was seen only a few times. The chain employs TRBV7-6 and TRBJ1-4, with 8 bases identical to TRBD1. Germline values: CDR1 SGHVS, CDR2 FNYEAQ. There are 16 residues in the CDR3. The J segment lost 1 base and the V segment lost 5 bases, leaving 6 bases of the junction unmatched. The CDR3 DNA follows: TGTGCCAGCAGCGCCTCCGGACAGGGAACTAATGAAAAACTGTTTTTT. As protein: CASSASGQGTNEKLFF.